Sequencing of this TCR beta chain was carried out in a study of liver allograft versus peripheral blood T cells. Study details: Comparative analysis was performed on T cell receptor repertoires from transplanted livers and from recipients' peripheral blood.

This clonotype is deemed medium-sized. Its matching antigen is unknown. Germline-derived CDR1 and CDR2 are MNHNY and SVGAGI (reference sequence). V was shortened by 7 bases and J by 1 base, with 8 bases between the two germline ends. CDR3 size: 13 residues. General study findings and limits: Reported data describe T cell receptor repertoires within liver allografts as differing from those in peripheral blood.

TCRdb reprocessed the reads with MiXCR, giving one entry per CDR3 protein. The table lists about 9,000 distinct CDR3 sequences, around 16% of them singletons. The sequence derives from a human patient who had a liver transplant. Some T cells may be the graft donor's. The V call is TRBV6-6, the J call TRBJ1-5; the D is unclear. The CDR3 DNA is TGTGCCAGCAAAGGACTGAGCAATCAGCCCCAGCATTTT. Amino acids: CASKGLSNQPQHF.